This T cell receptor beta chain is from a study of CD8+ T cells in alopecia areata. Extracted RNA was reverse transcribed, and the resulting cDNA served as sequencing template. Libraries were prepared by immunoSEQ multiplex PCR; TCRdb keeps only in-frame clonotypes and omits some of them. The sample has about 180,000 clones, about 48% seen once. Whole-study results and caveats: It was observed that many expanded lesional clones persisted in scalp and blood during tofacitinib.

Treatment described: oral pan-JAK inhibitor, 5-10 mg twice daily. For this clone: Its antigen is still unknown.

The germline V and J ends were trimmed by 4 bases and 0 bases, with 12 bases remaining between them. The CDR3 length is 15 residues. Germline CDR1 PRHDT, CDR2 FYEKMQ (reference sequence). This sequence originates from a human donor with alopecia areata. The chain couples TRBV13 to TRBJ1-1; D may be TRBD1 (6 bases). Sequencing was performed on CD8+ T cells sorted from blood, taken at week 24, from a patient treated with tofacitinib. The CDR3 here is CASSSPDSMNTEAFF. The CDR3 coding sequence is TGTGCCAGCAGCTCACCGGACAGTATGAACACTGAAGCTTTCTTT.